The rows below give T cell receptor beta chains drawn from one sample of a study of T-cell memory formation after mild COVID-19. TCRdb used MiXCR to reprocess the 5' RACE reads, holding one entry per CDR3 protein. The sample contains about 100,000 distinct CDR3 sequences, around 10% of which appear only once. The sample consisted of PBMCs or a T cell subset sorted from them (not recorded which). The receptors come from a young man who had mild COVID-19 (a few samples of this study predate the infection). Cell type and time point are not known. Both conserved end residues are part of each CDR3. The order of the fields is clone size, J gene, D gene, V gene, CDR3 DNA, CDR3 protein. D genes are given only for firm matches. Expanded clones get a size class; other rows say once, few or many, or leave the size out.

once TRBJ1-6 - TRBV15 TGTGCCACCAGCAAACGGACGGTCAATTCACCCCTCCACTTT CATSKRTVNSPLHF
- TRBJ2-7 TRBD2 TRBV10-3 TGTGCCATCAGTGGCGGGGCGGGGGAAAGCTCCTACGAGCAGTACTTC CAISGGAGESSYEQYF
few TRBJ2-7 TRBD1 TRBV6-5 TGTGCCAGCAGTTACTCCGGGACAGGGCTCGAGCAGTACTTC CASSYSGTGLEQYF
few TRBJ2-7 - TRBV4-3 TGCGCCAGCAGCCAAGGGGGGAGCCCGACCTACGAGCAGTACTTC CASSQGGSPTYEQYF
- TRBJ2-1 - TRBV19 TGTGCCAGTAGTATATTTTTTCTTCGGGTGGCGGGCAATGAGCAGTTCTTC CASSIFFLRVAGNEQFF
- TRBJ2-7 - TRBV24-1 TGTGCCACCAGTGATTTGCGTGGGAAGCAGTACTTC CATSDLRGKQYF
- TRBJ2-6 - TRBV7-9 TGTGCCAGCACCAATCCCGGGGGCGGTGGGGCCAACGTCCTGACTTTC CASTNPGGGGANVLTF
few TRBJ2-3 - TRBV4-1 TGCGCCAGCAGTCCTCCCCGTCCAGATACGCAGTATTTT CASSPPRPDTQYF
many TRBJ1-5 - TRBV28 TGTGCCAGCAGTTTATTCGGCCAGGACCTTAGCAATCAGCCCCAGCATTTT CASSLFGQDLSNQPQHF
few TRBJ1-6 - TRBV4-1 TGCGCCAGCAGCCACCCGGACAGTAATTCACCCCTCCACTTT CASSHPDSNSPLHF
- TRBJ1-1 - TRBV4-1 TGCGCCAGCAGCCAAGATTACCAAGGGACGGCAAGAGAAGCTTTCTTT CASSQDYQGTAREAFF
few TRBJ2-1 TRBD1 TRBV6-5 TGTGCCAGCAGTAACCGGGACAGGGGTCTGTATGAGCAGTTCTTC CASSNRDRGLYEQFF
many TRBJ2-1 - TRBV20-1 TGCAGTGCTAGCCAAGCGAAAGCCTACAATGAGCAGTTCTTC CSASQAKAYNEQFF
few TRBJ1-1 - TRBV6-2/TRBV6-3 TGTGCCAGCAGAACGGAACGGGGCACTGAAGCTTTCTTT CASRTERGTEAFF
few TRBJ1-2 - TRBV25-1 TGTGCCAGCAGTGAATTTGGGACCTTCTATGGCTACACCTTC CASSEFGTFYGYTF
- TRBJ2-7 TRBD1 TRBV7-2 TGTGCCAGCAGCCCGGGGACAGGTCCAGCCTACGAGCAGTACTTC CASSPGTGPAYEQYF
few TRBJ2-5 TRBD2 TRBV6-5 TGTGCCAGCAGTTCCGCGGGAGGGGTAGAGACCCAGTACTTC CASSSAGGVETQYF
- TRBJ2-1 TRBD2 TRBV7-2 TGTGCCAGCAAAATAGCGGGGGCCTACAATGAGCAGTTCTTC CASKIAGAYNEQFF
- TRBJ2-2 - TRBV29-1 TGCAGCGTTGGTCTTAAGGAGGGGGCTGGCGGGGAGCTGTTTTTT CSVGLKEGAGGELFF
- TRBJ2-1 - TRBV7-9 TGTGCCAGCAGCTTGTACGAGGGGGGTTACTCCTACAATGAGCAGTTCTTC CASSLYEGGYSYNEQFF